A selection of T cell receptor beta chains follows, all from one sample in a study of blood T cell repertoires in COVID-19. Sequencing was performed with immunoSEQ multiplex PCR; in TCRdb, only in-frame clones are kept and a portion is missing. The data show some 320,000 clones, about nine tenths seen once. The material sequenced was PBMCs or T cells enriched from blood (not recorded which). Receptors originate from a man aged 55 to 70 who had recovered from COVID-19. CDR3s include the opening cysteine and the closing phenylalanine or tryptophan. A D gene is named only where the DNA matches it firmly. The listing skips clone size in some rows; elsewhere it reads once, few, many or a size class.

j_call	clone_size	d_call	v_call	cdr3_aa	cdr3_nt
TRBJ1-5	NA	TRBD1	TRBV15	CATSRDPRDSSNQPQHF	TGTGCCACCAGCAGAGATCCCCGGGACAGTAGCAATCAGCCCCAGCATTTT
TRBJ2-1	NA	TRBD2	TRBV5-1	CASSLSSGRVNEQFF	TGCGCCAGCAGCTTGTCTAGCGGGAGGGTCAATGAGCAGTTCTTC
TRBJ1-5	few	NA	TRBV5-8	CASSLGQGYSNQPQHF	TGTGCCAGCAGCCTAGGACAAGGCTATAGCAATCAGCCCCAGCATTTT
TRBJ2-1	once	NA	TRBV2	CASSRDMQGNEQFF	TGTGCCAGCAGCCGGGACATGCAGGGCAATGAGCAGTTCTTC
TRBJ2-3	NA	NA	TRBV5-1	CASIQRPSYTDTQYF	TGCGCCAGCATTCAGAGGCCCTCCTACACAGATACGCAGTATTTT
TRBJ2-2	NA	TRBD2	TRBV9	CASSVAPSGSRTGELFF	TGTGCCAGCAGCGTAGCTCCTAGCGGGAGCCGAACCGGGGAGCTGTTTTTT
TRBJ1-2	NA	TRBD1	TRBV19	CASSMRQGADDRYGYTF	TGTGCCAGTAGTATGCGTCAGGGGGCAGACGATCGATATGGCTACACCTTC
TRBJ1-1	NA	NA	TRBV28	CASSTLLAEAFF	TGTGCCAGCAGCACCCTTTTAGCTGAAGCTTTCTTT
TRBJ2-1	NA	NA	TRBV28	CATSPGSSYNEQFF	TGTGCCACCTCTCCTGGGAGCTCCTACAATGAGCAGTTCTTC
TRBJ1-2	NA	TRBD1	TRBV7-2	CASSSTGARGYTF	TGTGCCAGCAGCTCGACAGGGGCGAGGGGCTACACCTTC
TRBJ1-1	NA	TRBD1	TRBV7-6	CASSPGQGRGNTEAFF	TGTGCCAGCAGCCCCGGACAGGGGCGGGGGAACACTGAAGCTTTCTTT
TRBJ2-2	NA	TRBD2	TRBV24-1	CATSWGGNTGELFF	TGTGCCACCAGCTGGGGGGGGAACACCGGGGAGCTGTTTTTT
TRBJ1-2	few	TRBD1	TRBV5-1	CASGGDRGPNYGYTF	TGCGCCAGCGGGGGGGACAGGGGCCCTAACTATGGCTACACCTTC
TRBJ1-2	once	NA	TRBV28	CASSQDSSYGYTF	TGTGCCAGCAGTCAGGACAGTAGCTATGGCTACACCTTC
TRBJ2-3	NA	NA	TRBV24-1	CATSSDGDTQYF	TGTGCCACCAGCAGCGATGGAGATACGCAGTATTTT
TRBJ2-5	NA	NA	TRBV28	CASSLPRTAKETQYF	TGTGCCAGCAGTTTACCCCGGACAGCTAAAGAGACCCAGTACTTC
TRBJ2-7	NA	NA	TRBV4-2	CASSQEGQFYEQYF	TGTGCCAGCAGCCAAGAAGGACAGTTCTACGAGCAGTACTTC
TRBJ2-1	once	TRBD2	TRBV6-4	CASSPGLVRDEQFF	TGTGCCAGCAGCCCGGGACTAGTAAGGGATGAGCAGTTCTTC
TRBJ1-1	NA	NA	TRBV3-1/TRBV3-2	CATRHGGLEAFF	TGTGCCACCCGCCACGGAGGGTTGGAAGCTTTCTTT
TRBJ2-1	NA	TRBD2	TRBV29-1	CSVEGLAGDAYNEQFF	TGCAGCGTTGAAGGGCTAGCGGGAGACGCCTACAATGAGCAGTTCTTC
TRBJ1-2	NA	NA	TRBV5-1	CASSFTGADGYTF	TGCGCCAGCAGCTTTACAGGTGCTGATGGCTACACCTTC
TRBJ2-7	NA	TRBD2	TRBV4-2	CASSRLGTSVSYEQYF	TGTGCCAGCAGCCGCCTCGGGACTAGCGTCTCCTACGAGCAGTACTTC
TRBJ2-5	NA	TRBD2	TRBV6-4	CASSDSRIAGDQETQYF	TGTGCCAGCAGTGACTCAAGAATAGCGGGAGACCAAGAGACCCAGTACTTC
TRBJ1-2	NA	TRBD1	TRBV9	CASSAGVGQGYYGYTF	TGTGCCAGCAGCGCGGGGGTGGGACAGGGCTACTATGGCTACACCTTC
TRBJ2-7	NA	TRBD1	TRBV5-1	CASSLGTGVGNEQYF	TGCGCCAGCAGCTTGGGAACAGGGGTAGGAAACGAGCAGTACTTC
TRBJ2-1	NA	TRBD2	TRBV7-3	CASSLGLAENEQFF	TGTGCCAGCAGCTTGGGACTAGCGGAGAATGAGCAGTTCTTC
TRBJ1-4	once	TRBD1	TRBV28	CASSVQGRPTNEKLFF	TGTGCCAGCAGTGTACAGGGGAGACCAACTAATGAAAAACTGTTTTTT
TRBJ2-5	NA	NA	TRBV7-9	CASSAGETQYF	TGTGCCAGCAGCGCCGGAGAGACCCAGTACTTC
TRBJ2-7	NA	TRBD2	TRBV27	CASSTREGYEQYF	TGTGCCAGCAGTACAAGGGAGGGATACGAGCAGTACTTC
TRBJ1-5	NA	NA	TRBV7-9	CASSYQTQQPQHF	TGTGCCAGCAGCTACCAAACACAGCAGCCCCAGCATTTT
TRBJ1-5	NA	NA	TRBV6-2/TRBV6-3	CASSLSSGQPQHF	TGTGCCAGCAGTCTCTCGAGTGGTCAGCCCCAGCATTTT
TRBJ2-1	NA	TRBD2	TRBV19	CASSRSGTSGNNEQFF	TGTGCCAGTAGTCGCTCCGGGACTAGCGGGAACAATGAGCAGTTCTTC
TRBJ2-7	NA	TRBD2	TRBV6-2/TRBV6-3	CASSPARAGGLYEQYF	TGTGCCAGCAGCCCCGCCCGAGCGGGAGGGCTCTACGAGCAGTACTTC
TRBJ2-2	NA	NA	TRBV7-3	CASSPLGPANTGELFF	TGTGCCAGCAGCCCTCTGGGGCCCGCGAACACCGGGGAGCTGTTTTTT
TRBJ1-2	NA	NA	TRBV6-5	CASSHIRNYGYTF	TGTGCCAGCAGTCATATTCGGAACTATGGCTACACCTTC
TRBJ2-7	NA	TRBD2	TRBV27	CASSFTGLADEQYF	TGTGCCAGCAGTTTTACCGGACTAGCCGACGAGCAGTACTTC
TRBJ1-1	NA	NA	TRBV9	CASTIGQTNTEAFF	TGTGCCAGCACCATTGGACAGACGAACACTGAAGCTTTCTTT
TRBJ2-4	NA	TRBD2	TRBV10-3	CAISDPVRGDIQYF	TGTGCCATCAGTGACCCGGTCCGGGGGGACATTCAGTACTTC
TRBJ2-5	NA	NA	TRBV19	CASSTWTAQETQYF	TGTGCCAGTAGTACCTGGACAGCCCAAGAGACCCAGTACTTC
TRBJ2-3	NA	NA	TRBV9	CASSADTDTQYF	TGTGCCAGCTCGGCGGACACAGATACGCAGTATTTT
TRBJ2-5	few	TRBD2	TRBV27	CASSVRTSKETQYF	TGTGCCAGCAGTGTGAGGACTAGCAAAGAGACCCAGTACTTC
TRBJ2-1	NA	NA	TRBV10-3	CAISGYSNEQFF	TGTGCCATCAGTGGATACAGCAATGAGCAGTTCTTC
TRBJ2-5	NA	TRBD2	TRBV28	CASSSLRLAGGRETQYF	TGTGCCAGCAGTTCCCTCCGACTAGCGGGAGGGCGAGAGACCCAGTACTTC
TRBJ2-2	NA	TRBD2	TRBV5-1	CASSWGTSGSNTGELFF	TGCGCCAGCAGCTGGGGGACTAGCGGGAGTAACACCGGGGAGCTGTTTTTT
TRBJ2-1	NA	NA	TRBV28	CASSFSMLKHNEQFF	TGTGCCAGCAGTTTTTCCATGCTGAAGCACAATGAGCAGTTCTTC
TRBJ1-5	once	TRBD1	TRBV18	CASSPGQGGQPQHF	TGTGCCAGCTCACCGGGACAGGGGGGTCAGCCCCAGCATTTT
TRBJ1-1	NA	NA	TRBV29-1	CSVAYSSNTEAFF	TGCAGCGTTGCATACAGTTCGAACACTGAAGCTTTCTTT